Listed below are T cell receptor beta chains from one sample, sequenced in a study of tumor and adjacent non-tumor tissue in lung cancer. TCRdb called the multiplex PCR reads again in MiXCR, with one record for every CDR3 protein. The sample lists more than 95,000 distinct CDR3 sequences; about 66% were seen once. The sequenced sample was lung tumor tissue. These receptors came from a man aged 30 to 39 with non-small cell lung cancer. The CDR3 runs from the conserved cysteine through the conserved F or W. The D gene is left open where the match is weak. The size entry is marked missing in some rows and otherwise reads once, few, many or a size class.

CSARRNQGGEQYF	TGCAGTGCTCGAAGGAACCAGGGGGGAGAGCAGTACTTC	NA	TRBV20-1	NA	TRBJ2-7
CASSLVVGGGGLGNQPQHF	TGTGCCAGCAGCTTAGTAGTCGGGGGGGGGGGTCTGGGTAATCAGCCCCAGCATTTT	NA	TRBV11-3	NA	TRBJ1-5
CASSKPWTSGQEIQYF	TGTGCCAGCAGCAAACCCTGGACTAGCGGCCAAGAGATCCAGTACTTC	NA	TRBV12-3/TRBV12-4	TRBD2	TRBJ2-5
CASSVLAGRFLTDTQYF	TGCGCCAGCAGTGTCCTCGCAGGGAGATTCTTAACAGATACGCAGTATTTT	NA	TRBV6-1	NA	TRBJ2-3
CASSEGADLEAFF	TGTGCCAGCAGTGAAGGGGCAGACCTTGAAGCTTTCTTT	NA	TRBV6-1	NA	TRBJ1-1
CASSLGQGNYGYTF	TGTGCCAGCAGCCTCGGACAGGGAAACTATGGCTACACCTTC	few	TRBV7-2	TRBD1	TRBJ1-2
CASSRDYGSNCERYF	TGTGCCAGCAGTAGGGATTATGGGAGCAACTGCGAGCGATACTTC	few	TRBV11-2	NA	TRBJ2-7
CASSETGDGANVLTF	TGTGCCAGCAGTGAGACAGGGGACGGGGCCAACGTCCTGACTTTC	many	TRBV6-1	TRBD1	TRBJ2-6
CASSQSREAQETQYF	TGTGCCAGTAGCCAGTCCCGGGAGGCCCAAGAGACCCAGTACTTC	NA	TRBV11-2	TRBD2	TRBJ2-5
CSAIGTGVGNTEAFF	TGCAGTGCTATTGGGACAGGGGTTGGGAACACTGAAGCTTTCTTT	many	TRBV20-1	TRBD1	TRBJ1-1
CSVEDREHANTDTQYF	TGCAGCGTTGAAGATCGGGAACATGCCAACACAGATACGCAGTATTTT	NA	TRBV29-1	NA	TRBJ2-3
CASSQDPGAYPDEQYF	TGCGCCAGTAGCCAAGATCCAGGGGCCTACCCCGACGAGCAGTACTTC	NA	TRBV4-1	NA	TRBJ2-7
CATSSGDCLANEQFF	TGTGCCACCAGCTCAGGTGATTGTCTAGCGAATGAGCAGTTCTTC	NA	TRBV11-1	NA	TRBJ2-1
CNANMRGKDTDTQYF	TGCAATGCTAACATGAGGGGGAAGGATACAGATACGCAGTATTTT	NA	TRBV20-1	NA	TRBJ2-3
CASSNQGGRGDKLYF	TGTGCCAGCAGCAACCAGGGGGGCAGGGGAGACAAGCTGTACTTC	NA	TRBV11-2	NA	TRBJ2-7
CASIRQTSYNEHFF	TGCGCCAGCATCCGCCAGACCTCCTACAATGAGCACTTCTTC	NA	TRBV4-3	NA	TRBJ2-1
CSAEQGLANSYNEQFF	TGCAGTGCAGAACAGGGACTAGCGAACTCTTACAATGAGCAGTTCTTC	NA	TRBV20-1	TRBD2	TRBJ2-1
CSARTVGEHNEQFF	TGCAGTGCTAGGACGGTGGGGGAGCATAATGAGCAGTTCTTC	NA	TRBV20-1	NA	TRBJ2-1
CAISEAPTWEQHF	TGTGCCATCAGTGAGGCCCCTACATGGGAGCAGCACTTC	NA	TRBV10-3	NA	TRBJ2-7
CASSPPMGMEQHF	TGTGCCAGCTCACCACCCATGGGGATGGAGCAGCACTTC	once	TRBV18	NA	TRBJ2-7
CASSLRSGTALNEQYF	TGTGCCAGCAGCCTCCGTTCCGGGACTGCGTTGAACGAGCAGTACTTC	NA	TRBV7-8	NA	TRBJ2-7
CSALRHEQGRYEQYF	TGCAGTGCTCTACGACATGAACAGGGGCGCTACGAACAGTACTTC	few	TRBV20-1	TRBD1	TRBJ2-7
CASSLGAWPSTDTQYF	TGTGCCAGCAGTTTAGGAGCGTGGCCGTCAACAGATACGCAGTATTTT	NA	TRBV11-3	NA	TRBJ2-3
CTSGGIGQFGTQYF	TGTACCAGCGGGGGGATCGGGCAGTTCGGGACCCAGTACTTC	NA	TRBV6-1	TRBD2	TRBJ2-5
CASTTGGHGNQPQHF	TGTGCCAGCACCACGGGGGGGCATGGCAATCAGCCCCAGCATTTT	many	TRBV6-6	NA	TRBJ1-5
CSGGLAGGQGTQYF	TGCAGCGGCGGACTAGCGGGGGGCCAAGGGACCCAATACTTC	NA	TRBV29-1	TRBD2	TRBJ2-5
CVSSFHSSGITDTQYF	TGTGTCAGCAGTTTTCACTCTAGCGGGATCACAGATACGCAGTATTTT	NA	TRBV12-3/TRBV12-4	TRBD2	TRBJ2-3
CATSSGQGFSNQPQHF	TGTGCCACCAGCAGTGGACAGGGCTTTAGCAATCAGCCCCAGCATTTT	NA	TRBV15	TRBD1	TRBJ1-5
CGVRDHGELFF	TGCGGCGTTCGGGACCACGGGGAGCTGTTTTTT	NA	TRBV29-1	NA	TRBJ2-2
CSVEELAGVYEQYF	TGCAGTGTTGAGGAACTAGCGGGAGTCTACGAGCAGTACTTC	NA	TRBV29-1	TRBD2	TRBJ2-7
CASSQEEGTQYF	TGCGCTAGCAGCCAAGAAGAGGGGACCCAGTACTTC	NA	TRBV4-3	NA	TRBJ2-5
CAWSVFSRTSEQFF	TGTGCCTGGAGTGTATTTTCTCGGACCTCCGAGCAGTTCTTC	NA	TRBV30	NA	TRBJ2-1
CASSLDFEGTNEKLFF	TGCGCCAGCAGCTTGGACTTCGAGGGTACTAATGAAAAACTGTTTTTT	NA	TRBV5-1	NA	TRBJ1-4
CASIQSGRTDAYEQHF	TGCGCCAGCATCCAGTCTGGTCGGACGGACGCCTACGAGCAGCACTTC	NA	TRBV4-3	NA	TRBJ2-7
CSVGPTPSEQFF	TGCAGCGTGGGGCCCACCCCCTCTGAGCAGTTCTTC	NA	TRBV29-1	NA	TRBJ2-1
CASSFNGGPSDEQYF	TGTGCCAGCAGTTTTAACGGGGGGCCATCTGACGAGCAGTACTTC	many	TRBV12-3/TRBV12-4	NA	TRBJ2-7
CALSESAIAYEQYF	TGTGCCCTCAGTGAGTCGGCTATCGCCTACGAGCAGTACTTC	NA	TRBV10-3	NA	TRBJ2-7
CASCVRGLTGELFF	TGTGCCAGCTGCGTCCGGGGTCTGACCGGGGAGCTGTTTTTT	NA	TRBV19	NA	TRBJ2-2
CASNQGGLIQETQYF	TGCGCCAGCAACCAAGGGGGCCTAATCCAGGAGACCCAGTACTTC	NA	TRBV4-3	TRBD1	TRBJ2-5
CSAQGRTGDLFF	TGCAGCGCACAGGGGCGCACCGGGGATCTGTTTTTC	NA	TRBV20-1	TRBD1	TRBJ2-2
CASSFTRGYGYTF	TGTGCCAGCAGTTTCACAAGGGGCTATGGCTACACATTC	few	TRBV12-3/TRBV12-4	NA	TRBJ1-2
CTSSPGGNEKLFF	TGTACCAGCAGCCCAGGGGGCAATGAAAAACTGTTTTTT	NA	TRBV5-6	TRBD1	TRBJ1-4
CANSYPTDTQYF	TGTGCCAACAGTTATCCTACAGATACGCAGTATTTT	NA	TRBV11-2	NA	TRBJ2-3
CASALTSNTEAFF	TGTGCCAGTGCTTTGACATCGAACACTGAAGCTTTCTTT	many	TRBV12-3/TRBV12-4	NA	TRBJ1-1
CSVALDRGSPLHF	TGCAGCGTTGCCCTGGACAGGGGTTCACCCCTCCACTTT	many	TRBV29-1	TRBD1	TRBJ1-6
CASSRAGGSTDAFF	TGTGCCAGCAGCCGAGCGGGGGGGAGCACTGATGCTTTCTTT	NA	TRBV6-2/TRBV6-3	NA	TRBJ1-1
CSASRGLTIANTGELFF	TGCAGTGCTAGCCGGGGACTTACAATCGCGAACACCGGGGAGCTGTTTTTT	many	TRBV20-1	NA	TRBJ2-2
CSARPAGGQETQFF	TGCAGTGCTAGACCAGCGGGAGGTCAAGAGACCCAGTTCTTC	NA	TRBV20-1	TRBD2	TRBJ2-1
CASSLASGMVTGELFF	TGTGCCAGCAGCTTGGCTAGCGGGATGGTCACCGGGGAGCTGTTTTTT	NA	TRBV5-6	TRBD2	TRBJ2-2
CASSVRTGYIF	TGTGCTAGCAGTGTAAGGACTGGCTACATCTTC	NA	TRBV12-3/TRBV12-4	NA	TRBJ1-2
CASSQQTGDYGYTF	TGCGCCAGCAGCCAACAAACAGGGGACTATGGCTACACCTTC	few	TRBV4-3	TRBD1	TRBJ1-2
CASSEWHGYEQYF	TGTGCCAGCAGTGAATGGCACGGCTACGAGCAGTACTTC	medium-sized	TRBV6-1	NA	TRBJ2-7
CVSSLKFRTTNF	TGTGTCAGCAGCTTAAAGTTCCGGACAACTAACTTT	NA	TRBV12-3/TRBV12-4	NA	TRBJ1-1
CATSDPRDFTNRELFF	TGTGCCACCAGTGATCCCCGGGACTTTACGAACAGGGAGCTGTTTTTT	NA	TRBV24-1	NA	TRBJ2-2
CASSDPGGRKETQYF	TGTGCCAGCAGTGACCCCGGTGGCCGCAAAGAGACCCAGTACTTC	many	TRBV6-6	NA	TRBJ2-5
CVSTSLGGRETQYF	TGTGTCAGCACCAGCCTAGGAGGACGAGAGACTCAGTACTTC	once	TRBV5-6	NA	TRBJ2-5
CASSYSAGDGYTF	TGTGCCAGCAGCTACAGCGCGGGGGATGGCTACACGTTC	once	TRBV11-2	NA	TRBJ1-2
CSARIWSGNTIYF	TGCAGCGCCCGGATTTGGAGTGGAAACACCATATATTTT	NA	TRBV29-1	NA	TRBJ1-3
CSALNTLTSWRGEQFF	TGCAGTGCTTTAAATACGCTGACTAGCTGGAGAGGAGAGCAGTTCTTC	NA	TRBV20-1	TRBD2	TRBJ2-1
CASRTGGLDTGELFF	TGTGCCAGCAGAACGGGAGGGTTGGACACCGGGGAACTGTTTTTT	NA	TRBV14	TRBD2	TRBJ2-2